Here is one T cell receptor beta chain with its context. Method: immunoSEQ multiplex PCR; TCRdb's copy keeps in-frame clones and lacks some. Found here are about 190,000 clones, around nine tenths of them singletons; the top ten hold around 1.1%. This entry is derived from a study of blood T cell repertoires in COVID-19. The wider study: PBMCs, B-cell-depleted T cells, or T cells provided the cDNA or gDNA that made up the material.

The CDR3 is 15 amino acids. Germline V gene lookup returns CDR1 SNHLY and CDR2 FYNNEI. V was cut by 3 bases and J by 10 bases, with 16 bases left in between. The rearrangement links TRBV2 to TRBJ1-6; D unclear. Sequencing was performed on peripheral blood. The receptor comes from a man aged 25-45 years with acute or convalescent COVID-19. CDR3 sequence reads: CASSDRRARESPLHF. The DNA for the CDR3 is TGTGCCAGCAGTGATCGGAGGGCGAGGGAATCACCCCTCCACTTT.